Following are 2 T cell receptor beta chains from one sample sequenced in a study of T cell clonality in common variable immunodeficiency. Only in-frame clones appear in the TCRdb table, and some are missing; sequencing was by immunoSEQ multiplex PCR. The sample presents approximately 50,000 clones, none singletons. Sequencing used peripheral blood mononuclear cells. Receptors were obtained from a person between 18 and 69 years old in good health.

This clone came up many times. The sequenced fragment ends 3 residues before the CDR3 boundary, so the rest is inferred from the germline J gene. The chain recombines TRBV5-4 with TRBJ2-1; TRBD2 is a possible D gene (7 bases). Trimming removed 1 base from V and 9 bases from J, with 17 bases in between. This CDR3 has 15 amino acids. Germline values: CDR1 SGHNT, CDR2 YYREEE (reference sequence). CDR3 bases read: TGTGCCAGCAGCTTGCCCTCCGGGGGGCAGGGTGAG. Amino acids: CASSLPSGGQGE. The whole CDR3 is CASSLPSGGQGEQFF.

This clone was picked up many times. The CDR3 end lies 3 residues beyond the end of the read and is filled in from the germline J gene. This chain links TRBV7-3 with TRBJ2-1; D is possibly TRBD2 (6 bases). The V end was cut by 8 bases, the J end by 4 bases, with 12 bases between. The germline gives CDR1 SGHTA, CDR2 FQGTGA. CDR3 length equals 13 residues. The CDR3 loop is CASSWGEYNEQFF. Incomplete CDR3 DNA: TGTGCCAGCTCTTGGGGGGAGTACAATGAG.